The 14 T cell receptor beta chains reported below all come from one sample, sequenced in a study of cytomegalovirus exposure and HLA in healthy donors. In the PCR, 60 Vbeta and 13 Jbeta primers were used. Repertoires were generated with immunoSEQ multiplex PCR, while TCRdb's copy carries only in-frame clones and drops some. Altogether about 76,000 clones are present, around two thirds being singletons, with the ten largest covering approximately 5%. The material sequenced was PBMCs. Receptor source: a man aged 55 to 70 in good health and CMV-seropositive.

There are a few counts of this clone. The chain recombines TRBV18 with TRBJ1-4; 9 bases map to TRBD1. The V segment lost 3 bases and the J segment 5 bases; nucleotides outside the gene matches: 1. Per germline, CDR1 KGHSH and CDR2 LQKENI. The CDR3 is 14 amino acids. The CDR3 spells CASSPGTGNEKLFF. CDR3 in DNA: TGTGCCAGCTCACCCGGGACAGGGAATGAAAAACTGTTTTTT.

V and J are TRBV2 and TRBJ1-5; D is unclear. The CDR3 loop spans 15 amino acids. The germline CDR1 and CDR2 sequences are SNHLY and FYNNEI. Trimming removed 3 bases from V and 5 bases from J, with 14 bases in between. This CDR3 reads CASSDTGSLDQPQHF. DNA for the CDR3: TGTGCCAGCAGTGATACGGGGTCGCTCGATCAGCCCCAGCATTTT.

The chain combines TRBV27 with TRBJ2-3; TRBD2 matches at 10 bases. V lost 4 bases, J lost 4 bases, and 11 bases stayed unmatched. Germline CDR1 reads MNHEY; CDR2 reads SMNVEV (reference sequence). The CDR3 consists of 17 residues. Written as DNA, the CDR3 is TGTGCCAGCAGTTATAGCGGGGGGCCTGGGCCGGCAGATACGCAGTATTTT. Amino acid sequence: CASSYSGGPGPADTQYF.

The chain employs TRBV5-6 and TRBJ2-2; unclear D gene. This CDR3 is built from 12 residues. Germline V gives CDR1 SGHDT, CDR2 YYEEEE. With 4 bases removed from V and 1 base from J, the gap between germline ends came to 2 bases. DNA of the CDR3: TGTGCCAGCAGCCTGAACACCGGGGAGCTGTTTTTT. Protein product: CASSLNTGELFF.

The genes are TRBV7-9 and TRBJ1-5; D is unclear. CDR1 and CDR2 from the germline V gene are SEHNR and FQNEAQ (reference sequence). CDR3 length: 15 amino acids. V gave up 6 bases and J gave up 0 bases, with 12 bases separating them. CDR3 residues: CASSPRRDSNQPQHF. DNA for the CDR3: TGTGCCAGCAGTCCTAGGCGGGATAGCAATCAGCCCCAGCATTTT.

The chain is built from TRBV19 and TRBJ2-7, with 8 positions matching TRBD2. Germline CDR1 LNHDA, CDR2 SQIVND (reference sequence). The CDR3 spans 13 residues. V shed 5 bases and J 3 bases; nucleotides not matched to a gene: 3. CDR3 bases: TGTGCCAGTAGTCCGGGAGGGATCTACGAGCAGTACTTC. It translates to CASSPGGIYEQYF.

The chain combines TRBV28 with TRBJ1-2, with D possibly being TRBD1 (6 bases). CDR1 is MDHEN, CDR2 SYDVKM, per germline. V lost 7 bases to trimming and J lost 2 bases, with 8 bases between them. The CDR3 extends over 12 amino acids. CDR3 loop: CASNQGNYGYTF. The CDR3, as DNA: TGTGCCAGCAATCAGGGGAACTATGGCTACACCTTC.

The chain employs TRBV15 and TRBJ1-5; D unclear. V was cut by 0 bases and J by 5 bases, with 11 bases left in between. The CDR3 totals 15 residues. The germline CDR1 and CDR2 sequences are LNHNV and YYDKDF (reference sequence). The CDR3 loop reads CATSRDRETYQPQHF. CDR3 in DNA: TGTGCCACCAGCAGAGATAGGGAGACCTATCAGCCCCAGCATTTT.

The chain links TRBV7-9 to TRBJ2-2; 7 bases align to TRBD2. There are 19 residues in the CDR3. CDR1 and CDR2 from the germline V gene are SEHNR and FQNEAQ (reference sequence). V lost 2 bases, J lost 6 bases, and 18 bases stayed unmatched. CDR3 nucleotides: TGTGCCAGCAGCTTAACTCTCTCTGGGACTACTATCCGATCCGGGGAGCTGTTTTTT. Translation gives CASSLTLSGTTIRSGELFF.

The chain links TRBV5-1 to TRBJ1-4; D uncertain. The germline CDR1 and CDR2 sequences are SGHRS and YFSETQ. This CDR3 region has 14 residues. Trimming cost V 4 bases and J 5 bases, with 12 bases left between them. This chain's CDR3 is CASSADGGNEKLFF. In DNA form, the CDR3 reads TGCGCCAGCAGCGCGGACGGAGGAAATGAAAAACTGTTTTTT.

This chain uses TRBV6-1 with TRBJ2-2, with D possibly matching TRBD2 (5 bases). This CDR3 spans 14 amino acids. From germline, CDR1 is MNHNS and CDR2 SASEGT. V was cut by 4 bases and J by 1 base, with 7 bases left in between. The CDR3 coding sequence is TGTGCCAGCAGTGTAGAGGGGAACACCGGGGAGCTGTTTTTT. Its protein product is CASSVEGNTGELFF.

The rearrangement links TRBV18 to TRBJ1-4, with D maybe TRBD1 (6 bases). V was pared by 6 bases and J by 7 bases, with 15 bases between. This CDR3 comprises 14 residues. The V gene's germline CDR1 is KGHSH and CDR2 LQKENI. In DNA, the CDR3 is TGTGCCAGCTCCCCGACAGGTTTCAGTGAAAAACTGTTTTTT. Its translation is CASSPTGFSEKLFF.

The chain uses TRBV7-9 and TRBJ1-2, with 7 bases identical to TRBD1. Trimming at V came to 5 bases and at J to 6 bases, leaving 3 bases not matched to a gene. Germline CDR1 and CDR2: SEHNR and FQNEAQ (reference sequence). The CDR3 extends over 12 amino acids. As DNA, the CDR3 is TGTGCCAGCAGCCGCAGGGGGGATGGCTACACCTTC. Translation gives CASSRRGDGYTF.

Concerning this clone: This sample includes further DNA sequences coding for the same CDR3. This rearrangement joins TRBV19 to TRBJ2-7; TRBD1 agrees at 7 bases. The CDR3 extends over 14 amino acids. Trimming cost V 5 bases and J 2 bases; bases outside gene matches: 6. Germline-derived CDR1 and CDR2 are LNHDA and SQIVND (reference sequence). CDR3 sequence reads: CASSVAQGAYEQYF. The CDR3 DNA reads as TGTGCCAGTAGTGTGGCGCAGGGGGCCTACGAGCAGTACTTC.